The present T cell receptor beta chain was sequenced within a study of radiation and T cells in renal cell carcinoma. V was shortened by 2 bases and J by 1 base, with 13 bases between the two germline ends. The CDR3 spans 15 residues. The germline V gene has CDR1 SGHRS and CDR2 YFSETQ. Documented time point: blood 4 weeks post-SBRT, at nephrectomy. This sample's treatment: 15 Gy SBRT to primary tumor, nephrectomy 4 weeks later. Assay: immunoSEQ multiplex PCR; the TCRdb copy retains only in-frame clones and omits some. This table has fewer than 200,000 clones, roughly nine tenths appearing once. About this clone: Distinct nucleotide sequences in the sample also encode this CDR3.

Sequencing was performed on blood, taken from a patient whose treatment included radiotherapy and nephrectomy. This TCR derives from a woman aged 50 to 60 with renal cell carcinoma. This chain links TRBV5-1 with TRBJ2-7, with D unresolved. This CDR3 reads CASSFGAGVSYEQYF. The CDR3 coding sequence is TGCGCCAGCAGCTTTGGTGCAGGAGTTTCCTACGAGCAGTACTTC.